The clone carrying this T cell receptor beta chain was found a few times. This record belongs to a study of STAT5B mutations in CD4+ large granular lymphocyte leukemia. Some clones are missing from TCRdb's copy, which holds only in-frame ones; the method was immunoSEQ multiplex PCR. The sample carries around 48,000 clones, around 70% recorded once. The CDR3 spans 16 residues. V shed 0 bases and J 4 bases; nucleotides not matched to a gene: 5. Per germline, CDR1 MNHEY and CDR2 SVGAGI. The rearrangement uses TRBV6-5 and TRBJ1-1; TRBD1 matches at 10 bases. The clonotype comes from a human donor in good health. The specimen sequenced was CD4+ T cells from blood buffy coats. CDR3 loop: CASSYSKGQGSTEAFF. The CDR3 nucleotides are TGTGCCAGCAGTTACTCTAAGGGACAGGGGTCCACTGAAGCTTTCTTT.